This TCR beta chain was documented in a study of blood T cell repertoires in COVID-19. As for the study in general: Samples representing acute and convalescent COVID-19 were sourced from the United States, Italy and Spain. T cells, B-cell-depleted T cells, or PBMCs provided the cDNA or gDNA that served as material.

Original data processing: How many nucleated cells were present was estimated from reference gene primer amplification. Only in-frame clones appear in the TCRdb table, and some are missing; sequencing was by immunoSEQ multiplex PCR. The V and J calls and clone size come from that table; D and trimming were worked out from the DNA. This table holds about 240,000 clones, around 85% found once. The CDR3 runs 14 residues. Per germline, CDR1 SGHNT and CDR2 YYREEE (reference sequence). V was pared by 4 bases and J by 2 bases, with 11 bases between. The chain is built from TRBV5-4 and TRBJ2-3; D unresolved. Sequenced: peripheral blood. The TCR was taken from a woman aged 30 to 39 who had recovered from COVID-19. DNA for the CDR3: TGTGCCAGCAGCAACGCACTATTCACAGATACGCAGTATTTT. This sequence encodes CASSNALFTDTQYF.